These T cell receptor beta chains were read from a single sample in a study of T cell responses to AZD1222 COVID-19 vaccine. TCRdb keeps only in-frame clones here, not all; method: immunoSEQ multiplex PCR. The data hold 100,000 to 150,000 clones, with 75% to 90% observed a single time. The sequences come from peripheral blood, collected on day 0 of AZD1222 vaccination. These receptors came from an adult in good health. The CDR3 runs from the conserved cysteine through the conserved F or W. D genes are given only for firm matches. For some rows the clone size is stated as once, few or many, or as a class when expanded; others skip it.

v_gene	d_gene	j_gene	abundance	CDR3aa	CDR3nt
TRBV5-4	.	TRBJ2-3	.	CASSRNAGGPSTDTQYF	TGTGCCAGCAGCCGTAATGCCGGGGGGCCTAGCACAGATACGCAGTATTTT
TRBV5-4	.	TRBJ1-1	once	CASSSRSNMNTEAFF	TGTGCCAGCAGCTCGAGGAGCAACATGAACACTGAAGCTTTCTTT
TRBV6-5	.	TRBJ1-4	.	CASSYDWDVAREKLFF	TGTGCCAGCAGTTACGATTGGGACGTGGCCCGTGAAAAACTGTTTTTT
TRBV7-9	.	TRBJ1-1	.	CATRVGDTEAFF	TGTGCCACCAGGGTCGGGGACACTGAAGCTTTCTTT
TRBV5-1	.	TRBJ2-1	once	CASSPDIEQFF	TGCGCCAGCAGCCCCGACATTGAGCAGTTCTTC
TRBV6-1	.	TRBJ1-6	.	CASSEGLARDSPLHF	TGTGCCAGCAGTGAAGGGCTCGCTAGGGATTCACCCCTCCACTTT
TRBV7-6	TRBD1	TRBJ1-5	.	CASSRGQGNNQPQHF	TGTGCCAGCAGCCGGGGACAGGGGAACAATCAGCCCCAGCATTTT
TRBV4-1	TRBD2	TRBJ2-1	.	CASSRGGRNNEQFF	TGCGCCAGCAGCCGCGGGGGGCGTAACAATGAGCAGTTCTTC
TRBV5-1	.	TRBJ1-6	.	CASSLTIGPRDSPLHF	TGCGCCAGCAGCTTAACTATTGGCCCCCGGGATTCACCCCTCCACTTT
TRBV29-1	.	TRBJ1-1	.	CSARVTEAFF	TGCAGCGCACGGGTCACTGAAGCTTTCTTT
TRBV6-6	.	TRBJ1-1	.	CASFTNRRTEAFF	TGTGCCAGCTTTACGAACAGACGCACTGAAGCTTTCTTT
TRBV18	.	TRBJ1-2	.	CASSPPGQYGYTF	TGTGCCAGCTCACCACCTGGACAGTATGGCTACACCTTC
TRBV9	TRBD1	TRBJ2-3	.	CASSLGQSPGTDTQYF	TGTGCCAGCAGCCTGGGACAGTCTCCCGGCACAGATACGCAGTATTTT
TRBV6-4	TRBD2	TRBJ2-1	few	CASSDASGSYNEQFF	TGTGCCAGCAGTGACGCTAGCGGCTCCTACAATGAGCAGTTCTTC
TRBV11-2	TRBD2	TRBJ2-1	.	CASSASGRVNEQFF	TGTGCCAGCAGCGCTAGCGGGAGAGTCAATGAGCAGTTCTTC
TRBV6-5	TRBD1	TRBJ1-3	few	CASSYRQGLGNTIYF	TGTGCCAGCAGTTACCGACAGGGGCTTGGAAACACCATATATTTT
TRBV2	.	TRBJ1-5	.	CASREGIQPQHF	TGTGCCAGCAGGGAGGGAATTCAGCCCCAGCATTTT
TRBV5-1	.	TRBJ1-1	.	CASSLVGQGRVEAFF	TGCGCCAGCAGCTTGGTTGGACAAGGCCGCGTTGAAGCTTTCTTT
TRBV19	TRBD2	TRBJ2-1	.	CASSGTRGSEQFF	TGTGCCAGTAGTGGGACTAGAGGAAGTGAGCAGTTCTTC
TRBV5-6	.	TRBJ2-2	once	CASSLGAGELFF	TGTGCCAGCAGCTTGGGAGCCGGGGAGCTGTTTTTT
TRBV6-2/TRBV6-3	.	TRBJ1-2	.	CASSYSGPGGYTF	TGTGCCAGCAGTTACTCGGGACCGGGGGGCTACACCTTC
TRBV2	.	TRBJ2-7	.	CASRQNRDEQYF	TGTGCCAGCAGACAAAACAGGGACGAGCAGTACTTC
TRBV9	TRBD1	TRBJ1-5	.	CASSDEPGQDLRQPQHF	TGTGCCAGCAGTGACGAGCCGGGACAGGACCTACGTCAGCCCCAGCATTTT
TRBV7-2	.	TRBJ1-5	.	CASSLGEYQPQHF	TGTGCCAGCAGCTTAGGAGAATATCAGCCCCAGCATTTT
TRBV3-1/TRBV3-2	TRBD2	TRBJ2-7	.	CASSQGAGGNYEQYF	TGTGCCAGCAGCCAAGGGGCGGGAGGGAATTACGAGCAGTACTTC
TRBV19	TRBD1	TRBJ1-5	.	CASRNPGQGSNQPQHF	TGTGCCAGTAGGAATCCGGGACAGGGAAGCAATCAGCCCCAGCATTTT
TRBV13	.	TRBJ2-7	.	CASSLLSVSYEQYF	TGTGCCAGCAGCTTATTGTCAGTCTCCTACGAGCAGTACTTC
TRBV30	.	TRBJ1-5	.	CAWSVQGTQPRHF	TGTGCCTGGAGTGTACAGGGAACTCAGCCCCGGCATTTT
TRBV9	TRBD1	TRBJ2-2	.	CASSAAGDSLNTGELFF	TGTGCCAGCAGCGCGGCCGGGGACAGCCTTAACACCGGGGAGCTGTTTTTT
TRBV4-1	.	TRBJ2-7	.	CASSRSRDTSYEQYF	TGCGCCAGCAGTCGATCCCGGGACACTTCCTACGAGCAGTACTTC
TRBV2	.	TRBJ1-6	.	CASSEGGDNSPLHF	TGTGCCAGCAGTGAGGGGGGGGATAATTCACCCCTCCACTTT
TRBV4-1	.	TRBJ1-2	.	CASSFDQVQLYGYTF	TGCGCCAGCAGCTTCGACCAGGTACAGCTCTATGGCTACACCTTC
TRBV5-5	.	TRBJ2-2	.	CASSLDPRGWTGELFF	TGTGCCAGCAGCTTGGACCCGAGAGGGTGGACCGGGGAGCTGTTTTTT
TRBV5-5	.	TRBJ1-1	.	CASRYYREAEAFF	TGTGCCAGCAGATATTACCGGGAGGCAGAAGCTTTCTTT
TRBV12-3/TRBV12-4	TRBD1	TRBJ1-1	.	CASTGDRGTEAFF	TGTGCCAGCACCGGGGACAGGGGCACTGAAGCTTTCTTT
TRBV7-9	.	TRBJ1-1	.	CASSSDRNTEAFF	TGTGCCAGCAGCTCGGACAGGAACACTGAAGCTTTCTTT
TRBV3-1/TRBV3-2	TRBD2	TRBJ2-3	once	CASIREGTDTQYF	TGTGCCAGCATTCGGGAGGGGACAGATACGCAGTATTTT
TRBV15	.	TRBJ1-2	.	CATSRRALDSGYTF	TGTGCCACCAGCAGAAGGGCCCTAGACTCTGGCTACACCTTC
TRBV6-5	TRBD1	TRBJ2-7	.	CASSPLDRGAPEQYF	TGTGCCAGCAGTCCATTGGACAGGGGGGCACCCGAGCAGTACTTC
TRBV7-9	.	TRBJ1-2	once	CASSLAGSGKDGYTF	TGTGCCAGCAGCTTAGCGGGTTCAGGGAAGGATGGCTACACCTTC
TRBV7-6	.	TRBJ2-5	.	CASRPTAAGGETQYF	TGTGCCAGCAGGCCGACTGCGGCGGGTGGAGAGACCCAGTACTTC
TRBV19	.	TRBJ2-1	.	CASSKGLGFRVEQFF	TGTGCCAGTAGTAAAGGACTCGGTTTCAGGGTTGAGCAGTTCTTC
TRBV6-5	TRBD2	TRBJ2-7	.	CASSRTSGTSYEQYF	TGTGCCAGCAGCAGGACTAGCGGGACGTCCTACGAGCAGTACTTC
TRBV28	TRBD2	TRBJ2-1	.	CASIRLAGANEQFF	TGTGCCAGCATCCGACTAGCGGGTGCCAATGAGCAGTTCTTC
TRBV19	TRBD1	TRBJ2-1	.	CASSKQGLPSYNEQFF	TGTGCCAGTAGTAAACAGGGGCTCCCTTCCTACAATGAGCAGTTCTTC
TRBV5-1	.	TRBJ2-1	.	CASGSRGGGYNEQFF	TGCGCCAGCGGGAGTAGGGGCGGAGGCTACAATGAGCAGTTCTTC
TRBV5-1	TRBD2	TRBJ2-1	.	CASSLYPSGRVNEQFF	TGCGCCAGCAGCTTGTATCCTAGCGGGAGGGTGAATGAGCAGTTCTTC
TRBV3-1/TRBV3-2	.	TRBJ1-2	.	CASSQGSSNYGYTF	TGTGCCAGCAGCCAAGGCAGCTCTAACTATGGCTACACCTTC
TRBV5-6	.	TRBJ2-1	.	CASSRPGPNDEQFF	TGTGCCAGCAGCCGCCCGGGACCCAACGATGAGCAGTTCTTC
TRBV5-1	.	TRBJ2-3	.	CASSLGGTTTDTQYF	TGCGCCAGCAGCTTGGGGGGGACCACCACAGATACGCAGTATTTT
TRBV4-2	.	TRBJ1-2	.	CASSQDRVYGYTF	TGTGCCAGCAGCCAAGACAGGGTCTATGGCTACACCTTC
TRBV12-3/TRBV12-4	.	TRBJ1-2	once	CASSLFRDYGYTF	TGTGCCAGCAGTTTATTCAGGGACTATGGCTACACCTTC
TRBV29-1	.	TRBJ1-5	.	CSVVQSAGSNQPQHF	TGCAGCGTTGTCCAGTCGGCTGGGAGCAATCAGCCCCAGCATTTT
TRBV10-3	TRBD1	TRBJ1-5	.	CAISDRDRNGALSTQHF	TGTGCCATCAGTGACCGGGACAGGAATGGGGCGCTAAGTACCCAGCATTTT
TRBV27	TRBD1	TRBJ2-3	once	CASSPTGDSTDTQYF	TGTGCCAGCAGTCCGACAGGGGACAGCACAGATACGCAGTATTTT
TRBV30	.	TRBJ1-5	.	CAWSVDSNQPQHF	TGTGCCTGGAGTGTTGATAGCAATCAGCCCCAGCATTTT